This T cell receptor beta chain originates from a study of post-analysis software for immune sequencing data. For the study at large: In terms of disease course, relapsing-remitting, secondary progressive and progressive-relapsing multiple sclerosis were included. Overall study results and limits: When compared against controls, multiple sclerosis patients showed significantly lower normalized Chao1 diversity. Five or six TRBV segments were significantly more frequent in patients than in controls. TRBV5-6, TRBV5-1 and TRBV20-1 were among these segments.

This clonotype was observed a single time. As yet, its antigen is unknown. TCR beta cDNA libraries included unique molecular identifiers. Roughly 450,000 cDNA molecules were recovered from an input of roughly 0.95 to 10 million T cells. TCRdb passed the PCR reads through MiXCR, listing each CDR3 protein once. The sample records about 680,000 distinct CDR3 sequences, around 64% being singletons. There are 16 residues in the CDR3. V lost 4 bases and J lost 4; bases outside the gene matches: 13. From germline, CDR1 is SGHRS and CDR2 YFSETQ. J is TRBJ2-7 and V is TRBV5-1; 8 bases match TRBD1. The sample consisted of blood. This TCR was recovered from a girl aged 2 to 9 with multiple sclerosis. Here the CDR3 reads CASSPVGTGGSYEQYF. The CDR3 DNA is TGCGCCAGCAGCCCGGTGGGGACAGGTGGGAGTTACGAGCAGTACTTC.